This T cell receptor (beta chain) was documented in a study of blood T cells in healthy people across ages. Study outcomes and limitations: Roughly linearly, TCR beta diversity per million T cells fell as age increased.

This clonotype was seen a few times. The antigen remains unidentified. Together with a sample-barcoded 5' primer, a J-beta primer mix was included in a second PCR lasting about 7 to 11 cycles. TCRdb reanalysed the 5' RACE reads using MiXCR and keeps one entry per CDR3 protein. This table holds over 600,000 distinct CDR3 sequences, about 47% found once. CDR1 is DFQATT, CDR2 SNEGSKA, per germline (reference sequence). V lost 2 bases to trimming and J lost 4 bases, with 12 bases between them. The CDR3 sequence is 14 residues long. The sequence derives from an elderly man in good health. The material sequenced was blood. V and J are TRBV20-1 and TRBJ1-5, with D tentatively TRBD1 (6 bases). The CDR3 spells CSARSGGQNQPQHF. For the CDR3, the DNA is TGCAGTGCTAGATCGGGGGGGCAAAATCAGCCCCAGCATTTT.